The T cell receptor beta chain under discussion was sequenced for a study of blood T cell repertoires in COVID-19. The wider study: Material from acute and convalescent COVID-19 was sourced from the United States, Italy and Spain.

Authors' methods: Nucleated cell number was recorded as an estimate derived from reference gene primer amplification. Repertoires were generated with immunoSEQ multiplex PCR, while TCRdb's copy carries only in-frame clones and drops some. V, J and clone size were drawn from that table, and D and trimming were deduced from the DNA. The table has some 390,000 clones, roughly nine tenths seen once. The CDR3 totals 11 residues. The sequence was collected from a woman in her thirties who had recovered from COVID-19. Sequencing was carried out using PBMCs or T cells enriched from blood (not recorded which). This rearrangement joins TRBV21-1 to TRBJ2-7; TRBD2, the table's D call, lacks a check against the DNA. TRBV21-1 is a known pseudogene. In nucleotides, the CDR3 is TGTGCCAGCAGGTGGGAGGACGAGCAGTACTTC. It encodes CASRWEDEQYF.